This entry concerns a single T cell receptor beta chain. Its specificity is unknown. The data belong to a study of T cell repertoires in cytomegalovirus infection. Whole-study context: Recently described HLA-C-restricted plus well-studied HLA-B-restricted CMV epitopes were used.

Study results and caveats: The cumulative frequency of public TCR beta families distinguished individuals who carried CMV together with the relevant HLA. HLA-C-restricted CMV-specific TCR beta clonotypes were dominant in the ex vivo response.

TCRdb analysed the reads with MiXCR anew, one entry per CDR3 protein. The sample has around 900,000 distinct CDR3 sequences, around 31% seen once. Germline CDR1 DFQATT, CDR2 SNEGSKA (reference sequence). The CDR3 has 12 amino acids. The V and J ends lost 6 bases and 5 bases, in that order; junction bases with no gene match: 3. This TCR came from a human donor in good health (CMV status not recorded). Some clones in this sample may be carry-over from other donors' samples. The V call is TRBV20-1, the J call TRBJ2-7; 11 bases are shared with TRBD2. The sample was cultured CD8+ T cells from PBMCs, taken from culture after CMV antigen stimulation. As DNA, the CDR3 is TGCAGTGCCCCTAGCGGGGGGCACGAGCAGTACTTC. Protein product: CSAPSGGHEQYF.